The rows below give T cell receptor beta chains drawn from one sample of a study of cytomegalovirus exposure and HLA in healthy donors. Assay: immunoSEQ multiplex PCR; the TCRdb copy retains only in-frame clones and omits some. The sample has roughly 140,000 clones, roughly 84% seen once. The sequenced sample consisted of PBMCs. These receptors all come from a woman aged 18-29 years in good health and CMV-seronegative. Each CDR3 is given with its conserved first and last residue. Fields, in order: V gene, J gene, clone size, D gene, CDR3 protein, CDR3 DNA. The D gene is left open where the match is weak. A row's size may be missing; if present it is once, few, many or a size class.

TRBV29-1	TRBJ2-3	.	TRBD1	CSVPLDRGMITTDTQYF	TGCAGTGTTCCGCTGGACAGGGGAATGATCACCACAGATACGCAGTATTTT
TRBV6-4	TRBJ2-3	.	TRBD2	CASSASGTTDTQYF	TGTGCCAGCAGTGCTAGCGGGACCACAGATACGCAGTATTTT
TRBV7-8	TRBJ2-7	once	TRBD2	CASSLESQFGGVMDEQYF	TGTGCCAGCAGCTTAGAGTCCCAATTTGGGGGGGTTATGGACGAGCAGTACTTC
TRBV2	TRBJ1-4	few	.	CASSEGERGGEKLFF	TGTGCCAGCAGTGAAGGGGAGAGAGGGGGTGAAAAACTGTTTTTT
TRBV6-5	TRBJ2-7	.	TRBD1	CASSRQGSSYEQYF	TGTGCCAGCAGCCGACAGGGTAGCTCCTACGAGCAGTACTTC
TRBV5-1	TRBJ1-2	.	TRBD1	CASRVEQGVGGYTF	TGCGCCAGCAGGGTTGAACAGGGGGTCGGTGGCTACACCTTC
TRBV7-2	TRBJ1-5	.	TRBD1	CASSLAGQVINQPQHF	TGTGCCAGCAGCTTAGCCGGACAGGTTATCAATCAGCCCCAGCATTTT
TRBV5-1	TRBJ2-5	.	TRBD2	CASCLAGDQETQYF	TGCGCCAGCTGCCTAGCGGGGGACCAAGAGACCCAGTACTTC
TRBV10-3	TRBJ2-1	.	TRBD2	CAISPGLADYNEQFF	TGTGCCATCAGTCCGGGACTAGCGGACTACAATGAGCAGTTCTTC
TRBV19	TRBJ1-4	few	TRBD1	CASSGRTGTQEEKLFF	TGTGCCAGTTCTGGCCGGACAGGGACTCAGGAGGAAAAACTGTTTTTT
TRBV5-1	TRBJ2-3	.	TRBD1	CASSTGQGGTDTQYF	TGCGCCAGCAGCACGGGACAGGGGGGAACAGATACGCAGTATTTT
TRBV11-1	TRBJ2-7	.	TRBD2	CASSLTGTSGSYEQYF	TGTGCCAGCAGCTTGACCGGGACTAGCGGGAGCTACGAGCAGTACTTC
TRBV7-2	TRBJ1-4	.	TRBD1	CASSQFARGSNEKLFF	TGTGCCAGCAGCCAATTTGCCAGGGGGAGTAATGAAAAACTGTTTTTT
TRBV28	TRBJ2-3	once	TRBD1	CASSPTGGLRDTQYF	TGTGCCAGCAGCCCAACAGGGGGCTTGAGAGATACGCAGTATTTT
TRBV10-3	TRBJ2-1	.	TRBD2	CAISEPPSGGKGPIIYNEQFF	TGTGCCATCAGTGAGCCCCCTAGCGGGGGGAAAGGTCCTATTATTTACAATGAGCAGTTCTTC
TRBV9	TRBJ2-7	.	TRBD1	CASSAGTGDLYEQYF	TGTGCCAGCAGCGCCGGGACAGGGGACCTCTACGAGCAGTACTTC
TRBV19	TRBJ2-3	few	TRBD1	CASSPGIGTANTDTQYF	TGTGCCAGTAGTCCGGGGATTGGGACAGCAAACACAGATACGCAGTATTTT
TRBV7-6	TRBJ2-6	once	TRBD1	CVLSGTGLSGANVLTF	TGTGTCCTTTCCGGGACAGGGTTGTCTGGGGCCAACGTCCTGACTTTC
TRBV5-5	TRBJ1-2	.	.	CASSSGVGANYGYTF	TGTGCCAGCAGCTCCGGGGTGGGAGCTAACTATGGCTACACCTTC
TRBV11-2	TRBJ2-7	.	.	CASSLKSTYEQYF	TGTGCCAGCAGCCTTAAGAGTACTTACGAGCAGTACTTC
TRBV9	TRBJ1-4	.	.	CASSPLSGGVNEKLFF	TGTGCCAGCAGCCCTTTGTCTGGGGGCGTTAATGAAAAACTGTTTTTT
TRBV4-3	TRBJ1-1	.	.	CASSQGVNTEAFF	TGCGCCAGCAGCCAAGGAGTGAACACTGAAGCTTTCTTT
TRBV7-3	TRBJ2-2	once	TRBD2	CASKSSGSITGELFF	TGTGCCAGCAAATCTAGCGGGAGTATCACCGGGGAGCTGTTTTTT
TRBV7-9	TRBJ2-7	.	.	CASSWGELPLYEQYF	TGTGCCAGCAGCTGGGGGGAGCTACCTCTCTACGAGCAGTACTTC
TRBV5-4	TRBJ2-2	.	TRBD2	CASSLGAGAVAGELFF	TGTGCCAGCAGCTTGGGGGCGGGAGCTGTTGCCGGGGAGCTGTTTTTT
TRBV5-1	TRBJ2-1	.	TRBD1	CASSPSAGQGYGEQFF	TGCGCCAGCAGCCCCAGCGCTGGACAGGGGTATGGTGAGCAGTTCTTC
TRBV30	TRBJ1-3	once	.	CAWKKPGGNTIYF	TGTGCCTGGAAGAAACCGGGAGGAAACACCATATATTTT
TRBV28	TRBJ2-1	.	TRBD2	CASAGSSGRDEQFF	TGTGCCAGCGCTGGATCTAGCGGGAGGGATGAGCAGTTCTTC
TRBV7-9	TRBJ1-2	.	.	CASSFLGHPYGYTF	TGTGCCAGCAGCTTTCTGGGACACCCCTATGGCTACACCTTC
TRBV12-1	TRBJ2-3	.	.	CASSSTSGGIDTQYF	TGTGCCAGCAGCTCAACTAGCGGGGGGATTGATACGCAGTATTTT
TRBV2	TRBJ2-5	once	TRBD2	CASSAPGLQTETQYF	TGTGCCAGCAGTGCTCCGGGACTACAAACCGAGACCCAGTACTTC
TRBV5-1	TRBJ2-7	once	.	CASSGGGTSSYEQYF	TGCGCCAGCAGCGGGGGGGGGACAAGCTCCTACGAGCAGTACTTC
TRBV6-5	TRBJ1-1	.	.	CASSYSAGVTTEAFF	TGTGCCAGCAGTTACTCGGCAGGCGTGACCACTGAAGCTTTCTTT
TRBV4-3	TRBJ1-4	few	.	CASSQEAVRGKLFF	TGCGCCAGCAGCCAAGAGGCGGTGCGAGGAAAACTGTTTTTT
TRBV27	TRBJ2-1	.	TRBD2	CASSLSAGAYNEQFF	TGTGCCAGCAGTTTATCAGCGGGGGCCTACAATGAGCAGTTCTTC
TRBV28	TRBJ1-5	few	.	CASSQHRPGILVQPQHF	TGTGCCAGCAGCCAACACCGGCCGGGGATCCTGGTTCAGCCCCAGCATTTT
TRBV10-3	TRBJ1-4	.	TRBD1	CAISEGTGNEKLFF	TGTGCCATCAGTGAGGGGACAGGAAATGAAAAACTGTTTTTT
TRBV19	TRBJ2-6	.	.	CASRSRQDLSGANVLTF	TGTGCCAGTAGAAGCCGACAGGACCTCTCTGGGGCCAACGTCCTGACTTTC
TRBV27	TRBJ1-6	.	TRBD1	CASSPLQGSSYNSPLHF	TGTGCCAGCAGCCCTTTACAGGGGAGCTCCTATAATTCACCCCTCCACTTT
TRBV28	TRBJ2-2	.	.	CASRQKNTGELFF	TGTGCCAGCAGGCAGAAGAACACCGGGGAGCTGTTTTTT
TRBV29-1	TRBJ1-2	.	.	CSVLGGDGYTF	TGCAGCGTTTTGGGAGGAGATGGCTACACCTTC
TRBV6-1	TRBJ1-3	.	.	CASSGADSGNTIYF	TGTGCCAGCAGCGGAGCTGATTCTGGAAACACCATATATTTT
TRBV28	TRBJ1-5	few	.	CASSLPGNQPQHF	TGTGCCAGCAGCTTGCCGGGAAATCAGCCCCAGCATTTT
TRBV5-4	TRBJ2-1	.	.	CASSSGKTEVVYNEQFF	TGTGCCAGCAGCTCAGGGAAGACAGAGGTAGTCTACAATGAGCAGTTCTTC
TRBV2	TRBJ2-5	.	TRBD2	CASNGLAGGKKETQYF	TGTGCCAGCAACGGACTAGCGGGGGGAAAGAAAGAGACCCAGTACTTC
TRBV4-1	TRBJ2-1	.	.	CASSHVVGDYNEQFF	TGCGCCAGCAGCCATGTAGTCGGGGACTACAATGAGCAGTTCTTC
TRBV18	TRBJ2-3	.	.	CASSPPHLQSGQYF	TGTGCCAGCTCACCACCTCACCTCCAATCAGGGCAGTATTTT
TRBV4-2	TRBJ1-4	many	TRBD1	CASSHQTGEAIF	TGTGCCAGCAGCCATCAGACAGGGGAGGCGATTTTT
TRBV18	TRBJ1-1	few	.	CATFQGLISEAFF	TGTGCCACCTTCCAGGGTCTAATATCCGAAGCTTTCTTT
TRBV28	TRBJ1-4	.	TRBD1	CASTRGHEKLFF	TGTGCCAGCACCAGGGGGCATGAAAAACTGTTTTTT
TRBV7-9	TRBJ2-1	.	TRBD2	CASSLRTSGRADEQFF	TGTGCCAGCAGCTTAAGGACTAGCGGGAGGGCCGATGAGCAGTTCTTC
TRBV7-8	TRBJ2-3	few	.	CASSIGLSTDTQYF	TGTGCCAGCAGCATAGGACTCAGCACAGATACGCAGTATTTT
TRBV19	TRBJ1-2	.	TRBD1	CASSRGTGGAKIYGYTF	TGTGCCAGTAGCAGGGGGACAGGGGGCGCGAAAATCTATGGCTACACCTTC
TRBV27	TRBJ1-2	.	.	CASTTTGYGYTF	TGTGCCAGCACTACGACAGGCTATGGCTACACCTTC
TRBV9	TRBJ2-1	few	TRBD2	CASSLGGTSGRDSNEQFF	TGTGCCAGCAGTCTAGGCGGGACTAGCGGGAGGGATAGCAATGAGCAGTTCTTC